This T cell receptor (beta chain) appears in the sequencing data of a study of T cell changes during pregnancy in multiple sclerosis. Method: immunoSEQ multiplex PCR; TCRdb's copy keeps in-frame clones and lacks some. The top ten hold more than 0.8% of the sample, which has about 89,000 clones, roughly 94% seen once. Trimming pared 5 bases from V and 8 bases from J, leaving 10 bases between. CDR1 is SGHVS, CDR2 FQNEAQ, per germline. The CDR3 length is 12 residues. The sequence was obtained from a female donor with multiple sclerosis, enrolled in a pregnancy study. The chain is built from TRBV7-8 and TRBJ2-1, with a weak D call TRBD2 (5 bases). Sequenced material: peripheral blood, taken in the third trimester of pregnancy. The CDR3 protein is CASSHSGYEQFF. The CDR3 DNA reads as TGTGCCAGCAGCCATTCGGGGTATGAGCAGTTCTTC.